This T cell receptor (beta chain) was recorded in a study of identical twins. V shed 1 base, J shed 1 base, and the junction held 1 base outside the gene matches. This CDR3 has 14 residues. Germline V gives CDR1 SGHNT, CDR2 YYREEE (reference sequence). Each CDR3 protein gets one entry after TCRdb re-called the 5' RACE reads with MiXCR. This table has around 95,000 distinct CDR3 sequences, 5.9% appearing once. The TCR sequence derives from a woman aged 50 to 60 in good health. What was sequenced was memory T cells sorted from blood. V is TRBV5-4 and J is TRBJ2-5, with 7 bases identical to TRBD2. Here the CDR3 DNA reads TGTGCCAGCAGCTTGAGGACTAGCCAAGAGACCCAGTACTTC. It is translated as CASSLRTSQETQYF.